This TCR beta chain stems from a study of OX40 agonist ivuxolimab in advanced cancers. Overall study: Intravenous ivuxolimab at 0.01 to 10 mg/kg was given to patients every 2 weeks. From about 20 to 80 years was the age range, with a mean of about 54 years, and over 70% were male. Study findings and constraints: Relatively little clonal expansion, among the lowest observed, appeared in partial responders at 0.1-3.0 mg/kg.

As concerns this clone: Its specificity is unknown. Distinct nucleotide sequences in the sample also encode this CDR3.

Autoimmune disease history or systemic immunosuppression led to patient exclusion. Repertoires were generated with immunoSEQ multiplex PCR, while TCRdb's copy carries only in-frame clones and drops some. The sample includes 45,000 to 70,000 clones, more than 70% of them seen just once. V lost 2 bases and J lost 1, with 3 bases in between. Germline V gives CDR1 KGHSH, CDR2 LQKENI. The CDR3 has 13 amino acids. This receptor was obtained from an adult with an advanced solid tumor such as melanoma, head and neck, liver or kidney cancer. The chain is built from TRBV18 and TRBJ1-3; D ambiguous. Source: CD4+ or CD8+ T cells sorted from blood, taken in a trial of the OX40 agonist ivuxolimab. As DNA, the CDR3 is TGTGCCAGCTCACCAGGGTCTGGAAACACCATATATTTT. This translates into CASSPGSGNTIYF.